What follows are 4 T cell receptor beta chains derived from one specimen sequenced in a study of T cell responses to AZD1222 COVID-19 vaccine. Only in-frame clones appear in the TCRdb table, and some are missing; sequencing was by immunoSEQ multiplex PCR. This table holds 150,000 to 200,000 clones, approximately 92% found once. The sequences come from peripheral blood, collected on day 0 of AZD1222 vaccination. The receptors were sampled from an adult in good health.

CDR3 sequence (DNA): TGTGCCAGCAGCTTGATGGGGAAAGCTTTCTTT. It codes for CASSLMGKAFF. The chain carries TRBV5-6 and TRBJ1-1; D gene uncertain. V was shortened by 1 base and J by 9 bases, with 7 bases between the two germline ends. The CDR3 consists of 11 residues. Germline V gene lookup returns CDR1 SGHDT and CDR2 YYEEEE.

The DNA of the CDR3 is TGTGCCAGCAGTGAGCCAGGGCGGGGAAACACCATATATTTT. The encoded protein is CASSEPGRGNTIYF. This chain connects TRBV2 to TRBJ1-3, with TRBD1 as a possible D gene (5 bases). Germline V gene data show CDR1 as SNHLY and CDR2 as FYNNEI. V was clipped by 3 bases and J by 4 bases, with 10 bases between them. The CDR3 runs 14 residues.

The chain links TRBV10-3 to TRBJ1-2, with 7 bases aligning to TRBD1. The CDR3 is 14 amino acids. Germline values: CDR1 ENHRY, CDR2 SYGVKD. The J segment lost 6 bases and the V segment lost 7 bases, leaving 11 bases of the junction unmatched. The chain's CDR3 is CAINAGGEFNGYTF. CDR3 nucleotides: TGTGCCATCAACGCAGGGGGGGAGTTTAATGGCTACACCTTC.

The chain links TRBV6-5 to TRBJ1-2; the match to TRBD1 covers 8 bases. Germline CDR1 MNHEY, CDR2 SVGAGI. The CDR3 covers 13 residues. J lost 8 bases, V lost 2 bases, and 4 bases had no gene match. The CDR3 DNA is TGTGCCAGCAGTTACGCGACAGGGGAGGGCTACACCTTC. This encodes CASSYATGEGYTF.